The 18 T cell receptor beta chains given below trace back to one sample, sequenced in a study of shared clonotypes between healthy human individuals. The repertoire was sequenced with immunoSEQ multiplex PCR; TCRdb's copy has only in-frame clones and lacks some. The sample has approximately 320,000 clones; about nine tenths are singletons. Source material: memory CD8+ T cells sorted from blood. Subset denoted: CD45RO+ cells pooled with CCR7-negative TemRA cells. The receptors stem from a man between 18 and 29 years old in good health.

In DNA, the CDR3 is TGTGCCAGTAGTATAGCGGACCTCTATAGCAATCAGCCCCAGCATTTT. Encoded protein: CASSIADLYSNQPQHF. The chain links TRBV19 to TRBJ1-5; the D is unclear. CDR1 is LNHDA and CDR2 is SQIVND in the germline V gene (reference sequence). The CDR3 has 16 residues. Trimming removed 1 base at V and 0 bases at J, with 10 bases between. The whole variable domain, filled in from reference TRBV19 and TRBJ1-5, reads DGGITQSPKYLFRKEGQNVTLSCEQNLNHDAMYWYRQDPGQGLRLIYYSQIVNDFQKGDIAEGYSVSREKKESFPLTVTSAQKNPTAFYLCASSIADLYSNQPQHFGDGTRLSIL.

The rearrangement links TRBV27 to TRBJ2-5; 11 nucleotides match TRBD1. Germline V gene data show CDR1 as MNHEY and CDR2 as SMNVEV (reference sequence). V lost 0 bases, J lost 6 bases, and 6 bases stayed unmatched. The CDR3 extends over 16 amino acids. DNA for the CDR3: TGTGCCAGCAGTTTATCGTGGGGACAGGGGGGACAGACCCAGTACTTC. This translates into CASSLSWGQGGQTQYF.

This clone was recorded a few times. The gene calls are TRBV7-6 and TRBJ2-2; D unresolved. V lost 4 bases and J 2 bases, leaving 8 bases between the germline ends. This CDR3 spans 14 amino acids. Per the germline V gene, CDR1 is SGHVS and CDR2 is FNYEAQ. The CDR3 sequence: CASSYNINTGELFF. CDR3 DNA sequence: TGTGCCAGCAGCTATAACATAAACACCGGGGAGCTGTTTTTT.

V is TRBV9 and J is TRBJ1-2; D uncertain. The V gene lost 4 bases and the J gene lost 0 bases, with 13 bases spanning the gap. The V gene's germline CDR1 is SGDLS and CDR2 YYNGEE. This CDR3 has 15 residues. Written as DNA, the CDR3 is TGTGCCAGCAGCCCCTATCGGGAAGCTAACTATGGCTACACCTTC. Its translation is CASSPYREANYGYTF.

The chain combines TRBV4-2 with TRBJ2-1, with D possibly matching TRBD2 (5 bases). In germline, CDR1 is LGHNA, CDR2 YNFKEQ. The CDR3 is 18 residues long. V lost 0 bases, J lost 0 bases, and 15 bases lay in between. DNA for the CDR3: TGTGCCAGCAGCCAAGATTTAACCCTAGCCCACTCCTACAATGAGCAGTTCTTC. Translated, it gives CASSQDLTLAHSYNEQFF.

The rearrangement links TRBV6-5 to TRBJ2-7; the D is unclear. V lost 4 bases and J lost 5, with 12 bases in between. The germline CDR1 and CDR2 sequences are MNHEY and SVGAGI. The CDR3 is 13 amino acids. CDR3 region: CASSSNSRNEQYF. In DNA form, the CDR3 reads TGTGCCAGCAGTTCCAACTCCCGGAACGAGCAGTACTTC.

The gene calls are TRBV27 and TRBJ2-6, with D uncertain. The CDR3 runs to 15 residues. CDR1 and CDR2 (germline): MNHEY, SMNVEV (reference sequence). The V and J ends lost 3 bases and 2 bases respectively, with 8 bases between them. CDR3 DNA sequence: TGTGCCAGCAGTTTCGCAGGCCCTGGGGCCAACGTCCTGACTTTC. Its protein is CASSFAGPGANVLTF.

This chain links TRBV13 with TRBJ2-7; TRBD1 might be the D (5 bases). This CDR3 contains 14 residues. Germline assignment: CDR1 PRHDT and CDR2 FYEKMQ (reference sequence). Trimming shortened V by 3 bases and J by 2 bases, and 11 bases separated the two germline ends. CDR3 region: CASSFGRVPYEQYF. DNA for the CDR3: TGTGCCAGCAGCTTCGGCAGGGTCCCCTACGAGCAGTACTTC.

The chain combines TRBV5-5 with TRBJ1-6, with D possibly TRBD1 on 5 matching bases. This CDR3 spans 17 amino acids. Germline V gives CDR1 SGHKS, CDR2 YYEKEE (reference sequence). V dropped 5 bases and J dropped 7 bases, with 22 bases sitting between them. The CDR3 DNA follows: TGTGCCAGCAGATCACCCTCCGCGGGGACGGCAAATTCACCCCTCCACTTT. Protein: CASRSPSAGTANSPLHF. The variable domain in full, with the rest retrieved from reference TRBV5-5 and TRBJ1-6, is DAGVTQSPTHLIKTRGQQVTLRCSPISGHKSVSWYQQVLGQGPQFIFQYYEKEERGRGNFPDRFSARQFPNYSSELNVNALLLGDSALYLCASRSPSAGTANSPLHFGNGTRLTVT.

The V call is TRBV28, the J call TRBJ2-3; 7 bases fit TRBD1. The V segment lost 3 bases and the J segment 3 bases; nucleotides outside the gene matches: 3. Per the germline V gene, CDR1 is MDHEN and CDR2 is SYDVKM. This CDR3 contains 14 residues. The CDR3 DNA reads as TGTGCCAGCAGTTTTAGGGGGCGGACAGATACGCAGTATTTT. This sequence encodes CASSFRGRTDTQYF.

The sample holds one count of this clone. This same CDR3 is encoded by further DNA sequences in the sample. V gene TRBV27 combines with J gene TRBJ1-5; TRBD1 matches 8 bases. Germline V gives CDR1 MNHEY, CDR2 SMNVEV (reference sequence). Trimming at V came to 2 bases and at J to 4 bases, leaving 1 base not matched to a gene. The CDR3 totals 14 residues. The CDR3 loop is CASSLTGGNQPQHF. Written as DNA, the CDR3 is TGTGCCAGCAGTTTAACAGGGGGGAATCAGCCCCAGCATTTT.

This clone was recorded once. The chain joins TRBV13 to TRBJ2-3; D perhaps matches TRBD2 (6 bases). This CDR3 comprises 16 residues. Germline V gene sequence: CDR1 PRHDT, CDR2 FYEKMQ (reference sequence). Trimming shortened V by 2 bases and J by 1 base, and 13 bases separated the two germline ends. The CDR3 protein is CASSLWLREGTDTQYF. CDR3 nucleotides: TGTGCCAGCAGCTTATGGTTGAGGGAGGGCACAGATACGCAGTATTTT.

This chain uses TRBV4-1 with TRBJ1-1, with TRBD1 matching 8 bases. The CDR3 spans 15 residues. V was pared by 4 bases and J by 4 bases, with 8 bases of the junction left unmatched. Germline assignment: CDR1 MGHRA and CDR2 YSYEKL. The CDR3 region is CASSLYGQGGTEAFF. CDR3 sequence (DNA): TGCGCCAGCAGCCTCTATGGACAGGGAGGCACTGAAGCTTTCTTT.

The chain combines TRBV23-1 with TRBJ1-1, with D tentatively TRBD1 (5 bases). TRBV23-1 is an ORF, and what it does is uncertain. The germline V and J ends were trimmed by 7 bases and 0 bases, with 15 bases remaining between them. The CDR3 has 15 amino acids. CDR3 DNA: TGCGCCAGCAATATCGGGGGATACATGAACACTGAAGCTTTCTTT. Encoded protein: CASNIGGYMNTEAFF.

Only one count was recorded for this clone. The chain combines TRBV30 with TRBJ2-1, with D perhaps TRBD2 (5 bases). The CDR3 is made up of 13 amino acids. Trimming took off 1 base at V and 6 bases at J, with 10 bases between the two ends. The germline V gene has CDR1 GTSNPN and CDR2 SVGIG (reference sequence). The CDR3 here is CAWSGGSVNEQFF. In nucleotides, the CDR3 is TGTGCCTGGAGTGGAGGGAGTGTCAATGAGCAGTTCTTC.

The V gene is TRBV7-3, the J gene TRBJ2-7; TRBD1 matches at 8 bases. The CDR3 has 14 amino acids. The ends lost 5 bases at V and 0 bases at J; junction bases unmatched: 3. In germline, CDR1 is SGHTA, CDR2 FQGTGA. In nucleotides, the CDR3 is TGTGCCAGCAGCCCGACAGGGGCCTCCTACGAGCAGTACTTC. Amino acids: CASSPTGASYEQYF.

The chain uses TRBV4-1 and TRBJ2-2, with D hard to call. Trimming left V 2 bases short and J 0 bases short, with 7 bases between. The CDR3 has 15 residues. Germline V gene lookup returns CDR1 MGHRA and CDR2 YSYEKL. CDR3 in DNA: TGCGCCAGCAGCCAAACACCGCCGAACACCGGGGAGCTGTTTTTT. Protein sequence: CASSQTPPNTGELFF.

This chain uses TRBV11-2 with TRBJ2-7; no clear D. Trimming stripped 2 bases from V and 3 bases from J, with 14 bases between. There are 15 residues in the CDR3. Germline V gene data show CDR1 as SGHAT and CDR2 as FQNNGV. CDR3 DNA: TGTGCCAGCAGCTTATGGTACAGCAGTAACTACGAGCAGTACTTC. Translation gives CASSLWYSSNYEQYF. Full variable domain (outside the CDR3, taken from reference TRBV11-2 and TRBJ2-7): EAGVAQSPRYKIIEKRQSVAFWCNPISGHATLYWYQQILGQGPKLLIQFQNNGVVDDSQLPKDRFSAERLKGVDSTLKIQPAKLEDSAVYLCASSLWYSSNYEQYFGPGTRLTVT.